These T cell receptor beta chains were read from a single sample in a study of human T cells and chemical hapten exposure. TCRdb reanalysed the 5' RACE reads using MiXCR and keeps one entry per CDR3 protein. Here the sample spans 130,000 or so distinct CDR3 sequences, 4.1% being singletons. The receptors derive from a female donor in good health. Each CDR3 is given without its conserved first and last residue. D genes are given only for firm matches. Rows may omit the clone size; those that give it use once, few, many or a size class.

v_gene: TRBV7-2
d_gene: TRBD2
abundance: many
j_gene: TRBJ2-5
CDR3aa: ASSLIMAGGGQY

v_gene: TRBV3-1
d_gene: NA
abundance: many
j_gene: TRBJ1-1
CDR3aa: ASSQDRGAEGTEAF

v_gene: TRBV6-1
d_gene: NA
abundance: NA
j_gene: TRBJ1-1
CDR3aa: ASKPTSVDGAF

v_gene: TRBV11-2
d_gene: TRBD1
abundance: NA
j_gene: TRBJ1-1
CDR3aa: ASSPRGGQGRNTEAF

v_gene: TRBV11-2
d_gene: NA
abundance: NA
j_gene: TRBJ1-3
CDR3aa: ASSPIGGGRAPSGNTIY

v_gene: TRBV12-3/TRBV12-4
d_gene: NA
abundance: many
j_gene: TRBJ1-2
CDR3aa: ASSLKSSGYT

v_gene: TRBV2
d_gene: NA
abundance: many
j_gene: TRBJ1-5
CDR3aa: ASSVERRQPQH

v_gene: TRBV6-2/TRBV6-3
d_gene: TRBD1
abundance: few
j_gene: TRBJ2-4
CDR3aa: ASSTRGQGVAKNIQY

v_gene: TRBV20-1
d_gene: NA
abundance: many
j_gene: TRBJ2-2
CDR3aa: SARRQGGTANTGELF

v_gene: TRBV7-8
d_gene: TRBD1
abundance: few
j_gene: TRBJ2-3
CDR3aa: ASSLGQGVTDTQY

v_gene: TRBV5-1
d_gene: NA
abundance: many
j_gene: TRBJ2-1
CDR3aa: ASSFEGSSYNEQF

v_gene: TRBV20-1
d_gene: NA
abundance: many
j_gene: TRBJ2-7
CDR3aa: SAPPHSIRAEQY

v_gene: TRBV11-2
d_gene: TRBD1
abundance: many
j_gene: TRBJ2-7
CDR3aa: ASSLVAGDRGSGEQY

v_gene: TRBV7-9
d_gene: NA
abundance: many
j_gene: TRBJ2-1
CDR3aa: ASSLAPRQTPYNEQF

v_gene: TRBV7-3
d_gene: TRBD1
abundance: many
j_gene: TRBJ1-1
CDR3aa: ASSSTGFTEAF

v_gene: TRBV6-5
d_gene: NA
abundance: many
j_gene: TRBJ1-2
CDR3aa: ASSKHDSRSGGYT

v_gene: TRBV29-1
d_gene: TRBD1
abundance: many
j_gene: TRBJ2-3
CDR3aa: SAPKDRRTDTQY

v_gene: TRBV12-3/TRBV12-4
d_gene: NA
abundance: many
j_gene: TRBJ1-6
CDR3aa: ASSSTGTYNSPLH

v_gene: TRBV7-9
d_gene: TRBD2
abundance: many
j_gene: TRBJ2-5
CDR3aa: ASSSTSGGYQETQY

v_gene: TRBV4-2
d_gene: NA
abundance: few
j_gene: TRBJ2-3
CDR3aa: ASSHPLSDTQY

v_gene: TRBV29-1
d_gene: NA
abundance: many
j_gene: TRBJ1-2
CDR3aa: SVEAGTHRTGYT

v_gene: TRBV6-2/TRBV6-3
d_gene: NA
abundance: many
j_gene: TRBJ2-6
CDR3aa: ASARGGANVLT

v_gene: TRBV29-1
d_gene: NA
abundance: few
j_gene: TRBJ2-3
CDR3aa: SVGRQSDTQY

v_gene: TRBV6-6
d_gene: NA
abundance: many
j_gene: TRBJ2-2
CDR3aa: ASSYSTEQIVSTGELF

v_gene: TRBV20-1
d_gene: NA
abundance: few
j_gene: TRBJ2-7
CDR3aa: SATPGLAYAREQY

v_gene: TRBV5-5
d_gene: NA
abundance: NA
j_gene: TRBJ2-3
CDR3aa: ASSFRSTGAPDTQY

v_gene: TRBV4-1
d_gene: TRBD1
abundance: many
j_gene: TRBJ2-1
CDR3aa: ASSQDPGTGDYNEQF

v_gene: TRBV5-1
d_gene: NA
abundance: many
j_gene: TRBJ2-3
CDR3aa: ASSLSGGATDTQY

v_gene: TRBV5-1
d_gene: NA
abundance: few
j_gene: TRBJ2-7
CDR3aa: ASSQPTYEQY

v_gene: TRBV29-1
d_gene: NA
abundance: many
j_gene: TRBJ2-3
CDR3aa: SVEQYTQY

v_gene: TRBV7-9
d_gene: NA
abundance: many
j_gene: TRBJ1-3
CDR3aa: ASSWPARGTRNTIY

v_gene: TRBV2
d_gene: NA
abundance: many
j_gene: TRBJ2-3
CDR3aa: ASEARGGFTDTQY

v_gene: TRBV7-9
d_gene: NA
abundance: many
j_gene: TRBJ1-3
CDR3aa: ASSPTGNTIY

v_gene: TRBV7-6
d_gene: NA
abundance: many
j_gene: TRBJ2-7
CDR3aa: ASSLAGREQY

v_gene: TRBV6-5
d_gene: TRBD1
abundance: many
j_gene: TRBJ1-1
CDR3aa: ASSYSWGQKAF

v_gene: TRBV5-5
d_gene: TRBD1
abundance: many
j_gene: TRBJ2-1
CDR3aa: ASSSGTGGVFNEQF

v_gene: TRBV19
d_gene: TRBD1
abundance: many
j_gene: TRBJ2-5
CDR3aa: ASSTGGQETQY

v_gene: TRBV5-6
d_gene: TRBD1
abundance: NA
j_gene: TRBJ2-3
CDR3aa: ASSLLQGLTDTQY

v_gene: TRBV25-1
d_gene: NA
abundance: many
j_gene: TRBJ1-2
CDR3aa: ASSEGALYYGYT

v_gene: TRBV7-8
d_gene: NA
abundance: many
j_gene: TRBJ1-1
CDR3aa: ASSLIRRGTEAF

v_gene: TRBV3-1
d_gene: NA
abundance: many
j_gene: TRBJ2-1
CDR3aa: ASSQTYGPSRDNEQF